The entry below describes one T cell receptor (beta chain). The entry originates in a study of blood T cell repertoires in COVID-19. CDR3 length: 17 amino acids. J was trimmed by 3 bases and V by 5 bases; bases with no gene match: 12. Germline lookup yields CDR1 PRHDT and CDR2 FYEKMQ (reference sequence). Sequencing used immunoSEQ multiplex PCR; TCRdb keeps in-frame clones, though not all of them. Altogether under 300,000 clones are present, 70% to 85% being singletons, with the ten largest covering 2.5% to 4%. Sequenced material: peripheral blood. This receptor was taken from a woman of 80 years or more with acute or convalescent COVID-19. The chain couples TRBV13 to TRBJ1-3, with TRBD1 identical over 8 bases. The CDR3 coding sequence is TGTGCCAGCAGCAAAGTCCAGGGGGCGCTCGTTGGAAACACCATATATTTT. The encoded protein is CASSKVQGALVGNTIYF.